This T cell receptor beta chain was obtained from a study of cytomegalovirus exposure and HLA in healthy donors. PCR employed 60 Vbeta and 13 Jbeta primers. Assay: immunoSEQ multiplex PCR; the TCRdb copy retains only in-frame clones and omits some. The sample shows 120,000 to 150,000 clones, around 86% of them seen only once. The CDR3 is 15 amino acids. Germline CDR1 MGHRA, CDR2 YSYEKL. J lost 5 bases, V lost 4 bases, and 3 bases had no gene match. The TCR comes from a female donor in good health and CMV-seronegative. The chain links TRBV4-1 to TRBJ2-1; TRBD2 matches 12 bases. Material for sequencing was PBMCs. In nucleotides, the CDR3 is TGCGCCAGCAGCCGGACTAGCGGGACCGACAATGAGCAGTTCTTC. The encoded protein is CASSRTSGTDNEQFF.